This T cell receptor beta chain appears in the sequencing data of a study of T cell responses to AZD1222 COVID-19 vaccine. Germline V CDR1 and CDR2: LGHDT, YNNKEL (reference sequence). The CDR3 is 13 amino acids. The ends were cut back, 3 bases at V and 7 bases at J, with 12 bases in the middle. This table comes from immunoSEQ multiplex PCR, and its TCRdb copy is limited to in-frame clones, with some not included. The sample lists over 100,000 clones; 93% were seen once. Of note for this clone: No antigen is known for it.

Whole-study results and caveats: Nearly half of spike-specific TCRs reportedly target variant regions that are unmutated in the B.1.351 and B.1.1.7 variants. All repertoire sampling was performed exclusively after the peak T cell response. White British donors predominated, females outnumbered males, and clonal diversity was possibly underestimated. Baseline serostatus was positive in only a handful of AZD1222 recipients.

The chain recombines TRBV3-1 (or the pseudogene TRBV3-2) with TRBJ1-2, with D perhaps matching TRBD1 (5 bases). The material sequenced was peripheral blood, taken on day 0 of AZD1222 vaccination. The origin of this receptor is an adult in good health. The CDR3 loop reads CASSQGRQGGYTF. CDR3 nucleotide sequence: TGTGCCAGCAGCCAGGGGCGCCAAGGTGGCTACACCTTC.